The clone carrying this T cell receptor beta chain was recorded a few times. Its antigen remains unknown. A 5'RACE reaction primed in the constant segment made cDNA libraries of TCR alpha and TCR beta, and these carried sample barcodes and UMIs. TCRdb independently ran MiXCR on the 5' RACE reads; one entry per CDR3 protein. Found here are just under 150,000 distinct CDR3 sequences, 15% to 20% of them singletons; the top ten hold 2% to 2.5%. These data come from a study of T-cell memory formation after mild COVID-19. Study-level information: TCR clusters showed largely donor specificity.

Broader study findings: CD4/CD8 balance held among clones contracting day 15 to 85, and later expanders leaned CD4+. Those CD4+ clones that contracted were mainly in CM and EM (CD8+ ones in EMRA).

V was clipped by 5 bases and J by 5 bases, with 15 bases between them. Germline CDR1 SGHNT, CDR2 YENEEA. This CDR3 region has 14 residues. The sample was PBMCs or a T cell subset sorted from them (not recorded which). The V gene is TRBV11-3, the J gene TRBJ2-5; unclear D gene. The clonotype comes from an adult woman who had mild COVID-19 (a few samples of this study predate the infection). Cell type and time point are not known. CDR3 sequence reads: CASSLDPLNETQYF. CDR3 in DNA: TGTGCCAGCAGCCTCGACCCGTTAAACGAGACCCAGTACTTC.